The present T cell receptor beta chain was sequenced within a study of cytomegalovirus exposure and HLA in healthy donors. Study at large: Drawn from HLA-typed donors, some 80 million unique TCRs were held in an early data release.

Overall study results and limits: TCR beta chains numbering more than 150 were designated cytomegalovirus-associated.

Regarding this clone: What it binds is unknown. At one of its ends the junction is not consistent with the germline gene, which may arise from a read error.

13 Jbeta primers and 60 Vbeta primers were used for the PCR. Generated by immunoSEQ multiplex PCR, the TCRdb table keeps only in-frame clones and is missing some. The sample shows tens of thousands of clones, about 80% of them seen only once. This sequence originates from a woman aged 50 to 65 in good health and CMV-seropositive. The specimen sequenced was PBMCs.

The CDR3 spells CASSSGGQSLGF. Here the CDR3 DNA reads TGTGCCAGCAGCTCAGGGGGTCAGAGTCTCGGTTTT. The chain has TRBV7-9 and TRBJ2-3; 7 nucleotides match TRBD1. The CDR3 contains 12 residues. Looked up from germline, CDR1 is SEHNR and CDR2 is FQNEAQ (reference sequence).